The T cell receptor (beta chain) under discussion was sequenced for a study of T cell responses to AZD1222 COVID-19 vaccine. Overall study: Some second doses came at about 4 weeks and others at about 12 weeks; these were pooled.

Some clones are missing from TCRdb's copy, which holds only in-frame ones; the method was immunoSEQ multiplex PCR. The sample lists roughly 110,000 clones, about 90% occurring once. The CDR3 runs to 14 residues. Trimming removed 1 base from V and 1 base from J, with 8 bases in between. The germline CDR1 and CDR2 sequences are SGHDT and YYEEEE. This clonotype originated in an adult in good health. The input for sequencing was peripheral blood, taken on day 0 of AZD1222 vaccination. The J gene is TRBJ1-1, the V gene TRBV5-6; a weak D match, TRBD1 (5 bases). The DNA of the CDR3 is TGTGCCAGCAGCTTGACAGGATCGAACACTGAAGCTTTCTTT. Its translation: CASSLTGSNTEAFF.